Listed here are 14 T cell receptor beta chains from one sample, sequenced in a study of blood T cell repertoires in COVID-19. The repertoire was sequenced with immunoSEQ multiplex PCR; TCRdb's copy has only in-frame clones and lacks some. The table has about 200,000 clones, around 85% seen once. Sequencing was performed on peripheral blood. The receptors stem from a woman aged 80 or over with acute or convalescent COVID-19.

The V gene is TRBV3-1 (or the pseudogene TRBV3-2), the J gene TRBJ1-1; D remains ambiguous. Germline assignment: CDR1 LGHDT and CDR2 YNNKEL (reference sequence). The CDR3 is 17 amino acids. Trimming cost V 1 base and J 0 bases, with 15 bases left between them. The CDR3 bases are TGTGCCAGCAGCCAAGTTTTTCTCGGCGGCTTGAACACTGAAGCTTTCTTT. As protein: CASSQVFLGGLNTEAFF.

V is TRBV4-1 and J is TRBJ2-7, with 13 bases matching TRBD2. The CDR3 sequence is 17 residues long. Germline loops: CDR1 MGHRA, CDR2 YSYEKL. With 2 bases clipped from V and 0 bases from J, the junction kept 4 bases outside the gene matches. This CDR3 reads CASSQYGTSGTSYEQYF. CDR3 sequence (DNA): TGCGCCAGCAGCCAATATGGGACTAGCGGGACCTCCTACGAGCAGTACTTC.

This chain connects TRBV27 to TRBJ2-1, with D tentatively TRBD1 (6 bases). With 3 bases removed from V and 6 bases from J, the gap between germline ends came to 12 bases. Germline V gene lookup returns CDR1 MNHEY and CDR2 SMNVEV (reference sequence). The CDR3 is made up of 14 amino acids. CDR3 amino acids: CASSFIRGGNEQFF. CDR3 nucleotides: TGTGCCAGCAGTTTTATTCGAGGGGGCAATGAGCAGTTCTTC.

This clone showed up just a few times. J is TRBJ1-2 and V is TRBV14, with D possibly matching TRBD1 (6 bases). Trimming cost V 2 bases and J 8 bases, with 12 bases left between them. The CDR3 is 13 amino acids. The germline gives CDR1 SGHDN, CDR2 FVKESK. The CDR3 here is CASSQLQGEGYTF. The DNA for the CDR3 is TGTGCCAGCAGCCAATTACAGGGAGAAGGCTACACCTTC.

The chain carries TRBV5-1 and TRBJ2-5, with a tentative D call TRBD2 (5 bases). The V end lost 3 bases, the J end lost 3 bases, and 12 bases lay between the germline ends. Germline CDR1 SGHRS, CDR2 YFSETQ. CDR3 length: 14 residues. Written as DNA, the CDR3 is TGCGCCAGCAGCTCCGGAGGCCAAAAAGAGACCCAGTACTTC. Amino acids: CASSSGGQKETQYF.

Turning to this clone: A read error may produce the germline difference seen at one junction end. V and J are TRBV5-1 and TRBJ2-5; tentative D call: TRBD2 (6 bases). Germline-derived CDR1 and CDR2 are SGHRS and YFSETQ. This CDR3 spans 15 amino acids. CDR3 region: CASSQDWRDQETQYF. The CDR3, as DNA: TGCGCCAGCAGCCAGGACTGGCGGGACCAGGAGACCCAGTACTTC.

In its sample, this clone was seen a few times. The genes are TRBV6-4 and TRBJ2-7; tentative D call: TRBD2 (6 bases). Germline CDR1 is MRHNA and CDR2 is SNTAGT. The V end lost 0 bases, the J end lost 6 bases, and 18 bases lay between the germline ends. CDR3 length equals 16 residues. The CDR3 region has the DNA TGTGCCAGCAGTGACTCGAGTAGGAGGGGAAGGGGCGAGCAGTACTTC. It codes for CASSDSSRRGRGEQYF.

The chain is built from TRBV6-5 and TRBJ1-4, with D possibly matching TRBD1 (5 bases). The CDR3 has 16 amino acids. V lost 0 bases to trimming and J lost 7 bases, with 15 bases between them. Germline CDR1 and CDR2: MNHEY and SVGAGI. In DNA, the CDR3 is TGTGCCAGCAGTTACTCGGGAGGGGTTGGGATTGAAAAACTGTTTTTT. Protein: CASSYSGGVGIEKLFF.

The chain is built from TRBV7-9 and TRBJ1-4; TRBD1 might be the D (5 bases). CDR3 length: 15 amino acids. Germline CDR1 SEHNR, CDR2 FQNEAQ (reference sequence). Trimming pared 3 bases from V and 0 bases from J, leaving 8 bases between. This chain's CDR3 is CASSFGDSTNEKLFF. CDR3 bases: TGTGCCAGCAGCTTTGGGGACTCAACTAATGAAAAACTGTTTTTT.

This clone was counted once. The chain recombines TRBV6-6 with TRBJ2-7, with 11 positions matching TRBD2. The CDR3 has 13 residues. V shed 8 bases and J 8 bases; nucleotides not matched to a gene: 8. Germline V gives CDR1 MNHNY, CDR2 SVGAGI (reference sequence). The CDR3 bases are TGTGCCAGCTCCGGGACTAGCGGTTCTCAGCAGTACTTC. Translating gives CASSGTSGSQQYF.

The CDR3 sequence: CASSGTGTDTQYF. The CDR3 nucleotides read TGTGCCTCATCCGGGACAGGCACAGATACGCAGTATTTT. The chain is built from TRBV19 and TRBJ2-3; TRBD1 matches 7 bases. Germline CDR1 reads LNHDA; CDR2 reads SQIVND (reference sequence). CDR3 length equals 13 residues. Losses at the gene ends were 11 bases for V and 1 base for J; bases not matched to a gene: 6.

The rearrangement uses TRBV5-8 and TRBJ2-7; 9 bases are shared with TRBD1. Germline V lookup: CDR1 SGHTS, CDR2 YDEGEE. This CDR3 is 15 amino acids long. The junction had 11 bases not matched to a gene; V was cut back by 4 bases and J by 6 bases. The CDR3 loop reads CASSPWTGDLREQYF. DNA of the CDR3: TGTGCCAGCAGCCCCTGGACAGGGGATCTTCGCGAGCAGTACTTC.

The chain links TRBV10-2 to TRBJ2-3; 9 bases fit TRBD1. The J segment lost 6 bases and the V segment lost 7 bases, leaving 8 bases of the junction unmatched. CDR3 length: 14 residues. Per germline, CDR1 WSHSY and CDR2 SAAADI. The CDR3 sequence is CASTLDRGRDTQYF. For the CDR3, the DNA is TGCGCCAGCACCTTGGACAGGGGCCGGGATACGCAGTATTTT.

This chain uses TRBV18 with TRBJ2-1; D remains ambiguous. Germline CDR1 KGHSH, CDR2 LQKENI. CDR3 length: 14 amino acids. V was cut by 0 bases and J by 4 bases, with 7 bases left in between. CDR3 sequence reads: CASSPPVGYNEQFF. As DNA, the CDR3 is TGTGCCAGCTCACCACCTGTCGGTTACAATGAGCAGTTCTTC. The whole variable domain, filled in from reference TRBV18 and TRBJ2-1, reads NAGVMQNPRHLVRRRGQEARLRCSPMKGHSHVYWYRQLPEEGLKFMVYLQKENIIDESGMPKERFSAEFPKEGPSILRIQQVVRGDSAAYFCASSPPVGYNEQFFGPGTRLTVL.